These 30 T cell receptor beta chains were all obtained from the same sample, sequenced in a study of T cell clonality in common variable immunodeficiency. Assay: immunoSEQ multiplex PCR; the TCRdb copy retains only in-frame clones and omits some. The specimen has 45,000 to 55,000 clones, none found just once. Sequenced sample: peripheral blood mononuclear cells. The receptors come from a person between 18 and 70 years old in good health.

This clone appeared many times. The read finishes 3 residues shy of the CDR3 end, and the germline J gene is used to complete it. The chain employs TRBV5-1 and TRBJ2-5; TRBD2 matches 10 bases. Trimming took 6 bases from V and 5 from J; bases not matched to a gene: 10. CDR3 length: 15 amino acids. Germline CDR1 is SGHRS and CDR2 is YFSETQ. Partial CDR3 DNA: TGCGCCAGCAAGAACAGCGGGAGGGCCCCGGAGACC. It codes for CASKNSGRAPET. The complete CDR3 sequence is CASKNSGRAPETQYF. Filled out from reference TRBV5-1 and TRBJ2-5, the complete variable domain reads KAGVTQTPRYLIKTRGQQVTLSCSPISGHRSVSWYQQTPGQGLQFLFEYFSETQRNKGNFPGRFSGRQFSNSRSEMNVSTLELGDSALYLCASKNSGRAPETQYFGPGTRLLVL.

This clone appeared many times. The observed sequence ends 3 residues before the CDR3 terminus, with the missing tail filled in from the germline J gene. V and J are TRBV28 and TRBJ2-2, with TRBD2 identical over 11 bases. This CDR3 spans 16 amino acids. V was clipped by 2 bases and J by 6 bases; unmatched bases: 5. Looked up from germline, CDR1 is MDHEN and CDR2 is SYDVKM. The covered CDR3 bases are TGTGCCAGCAGTTTAACTAGCGGGAGAATAGCCGGGGAG. Protein sequence: CASSLTSGRIAGE. The full CDR3 protein reads CASSLTSGRIAGELFF.

This clone was observed a handful of times. The CDR3 is cut off 3 residues early in the read; its end comes from the germline J gene. This chain uses TRBV2 with TRBJ1-1; TRBD1 matches at 7 bases. J lost 5 bases, V lost 6 bases, and 3 bases had no gene match. This CDR3 is built from 12 residues. Germline lookup yields CDR1 SNHLY and CDR2 FYNNEI. The CDR3 region is CASRTGLTEAFF. CDR3 DNA, as far as it was read: TGTGCCAGCAGGACAGGGCTAACTGAA.

This clone was recorded at least ten times. The sequence runs out 3 residues before the end of the CDR3; the remainder is reconstructed from the germline J gene. The chain combines TRBV2 with TRBJ2-7; TRBD1 matches 9 bases. Germline CDR1 is SNHLY and CDR2 is FYNNEI. The CDR3 has 16 residues. The trim removed 1 base at V and 3 bases at J, leaving 7 bases unmatched. CDR3 bases read: TGTGCCAGCAGTGAAGGGGGGGACAGGGTGGTCTACGAG. It yields the protein CASSEGGDRVVYE. The CDR3, in full, reads CASSEGGDRVVYEQYF.

This clone was counted ten times or more. CDR3 sequence: CSAKSGSRADTQYF. The DNA read from the CDR3 is TGCAGTGCTAAGAGCGGGAGTAGGGCAGATACG. The rearrangement joins TRBV20-1 to TRBJ2-3, with 8 bases that match TRBD2. The missing CDR3 end, 3 residues past where the read stops, is filled in from the germline J gene. Trimming cost V 4 bases and J 4 bases; bases outside gene matches: 7. In germline, CDR1 is DFQATT, CDR2 SNEGSKA (reference sequence). The CDR3 consists of 14 residues.

This clone has at least ten counts. The CDR3 loop is CSAPQQGGSYEQYF. The covered CDR3 bases are TGCAGTGCTCCCCAACAGGGAGGGTCCTACGAG. This chain connects TRBV20-1 to TRBJ2-7, with a tentative D call TRBD2 (7 bases). The CDR3 extends 3 residues past the end of the read, so its final part is completed from the germline J gene. Germline V lookup: CDR1 DFQATT, CDR2 SNEGSKA (reference sequence). The CDR3 has 14 residues. Trimming stripped 5 bases from V and 1 base from J, with 15 bases between.

As concerns this clone: The read falls 3 residues short of the CDR3 end, and the missing part is taken from the germline J gene. The gene calls are TRBV10-2 and TRBJ2-3, with TRBD2 matching 8 bases. This CDR3 comprises 15 residues. V trimming: 7 bases; J trimming: 1 base; junction bases outside the gene matches: 7. Germline V gene lookup returns CDR1 WSHSY and CDR2 SAAADI. The CDR3: CASTPPGLGTDTQYF. The covered CDR3 bases are TGCGCCAGCACCCCCCCGGGACTAGGCACAGATACG.

This clone came up many times. The read stops 3 residues short of the end of the CDR3; the missing end is completed from the germline J gene. This chain links TRBV9 with TRBJ2-5, with 7 bases aligning to TRBD1. Germline CDR1 reads SGDLS; CDR2 reads YYNGEE. CDR3 size: 15 residues. The junction had 6 bases not matched to a gene; V was cut back by 0 bases and J by 4 bases. The CDR3 reads CASSVEGRGIETQYF. CDR3 DNA, as far as it was read: TGTGCCAGCAGCGTAGAGGGCAGGGGGATAGAGACC.

There are many counts of this clone. The read falls 3 residues short of the CDR3 end, and the missing part is taken from the germline J gene. The chain employs TRBV19 and TRBJ2-5; weak D call: TRBD2 (5 bases). The CDR3 loop spans 15 amino acids. Between the trimmed V and J ends, which lost 4 bases and 5 bases, there was a span of 17 bases. CDR1 and CDR2 (germline): LNHDA, SQIVND (reference sequence). The part of the CDR3 DNA that was read is TGTGCCAGTAGTAGTCGACACGGGGATGGGGAGACC. It yields the protein CASSSRHGDGET. The complete CDR3 sequence is CASSSRHGDGETQYF.

This clone was detected many times. CDR3 DNA (partial): TGTGCCAGCAGCTTGGGGGGGATTAGCACAGATACG. Its protein product is CASSLGGISTDT. In full, the CDR3 is CASSLGGISTDTQYF. The V gene is TRBV7-3, the J gene TRBJ2-3; 7 bases are a match to TRBD2. The CDR3 is cut off 3 residues early in the read; its end comes from the germline J gene. V shed 3 bases, J shed 0 bases, and the junction held 3 bases outside the gene matches. CDR1 and CDR2 from the germline V gene are SGHTA and FQGTGA. CDR3 length equals 15 residues.

This clone was detected many times. The CDR3 is cut off 3 residues early in the read; its end comes from the germline J gene. The chain links TRBV5-1 to TRBJ1-4; maybe TRBD1 (6 bases). Germline-derived CDR1 and CDR2 are SGHRS and YFSETQ. Trimming removed 4 bases from V and 1 base from J, with 8 bases in between. The length of the CDR3 is 14 residues. The CDR3 DNA, read in part, is TGCGCCAGCAGCCCGGACAGAACTAATGAAAAA. As protein: CASSPDRTNEK. The entire CDR3 reads CASSPDRTNEKLFF.

Many counts were recorded for this clone. The sequenced fragment ends 3 residues before the CDR3 boundary, so the rest is inferred from the germline J gene. This chain links TRBV18 with TRBJ1-5; 9 nucleotides match TRBD1. The CDR3 totals 15 residues. V lost 3 bases, J lost 7 bases, and 7 bases stayed unmatched. Germline V lookup: CDR1 KGHSH, CDR2 LQKENI. CDR3 DNA, as far as it was read: TGTGCCAGCTCACCCGGGACAGGGTGGAAGCAGCCC. As protein: CASSPGTGWKQP. The full CDR3 protein reads CASSPGTGWKQPQHF.

This clone was observed many times. With the read ending 3 residues before the CDR3 end, the germline J gene is used to fill in that end. The chain links TRBV9 to TRBJ2-1, with D maybe TRBD1 (6 bases). This CDR3 is 14 amino acids long. Looked up from germline, CDR1 is SGDLS and CDR2 is YYNGEE. V lost 3 bases and J lost 5, with 12 bases in between. CDR3 bases read: TGTGCCAGCAGCGCGTTGACAGGAAACAATGAG. It yields the protein CASSALTGNNE. The full CDR3 is CASSALTGNNEQFF.

This clone was seen ten or more times. The observed sequence ends 3 residues before the CDR3 terminus, with the missing tail filled in from the germline J gene. The chain has TRBV5-4 and TRBJ1-2; the D is unclear. This CDR3 is 13 amino acids long. Trimming took off 10 bases at V and 3 bases at J, with 16 bases between the two ends. Germline CDR1 SGHNT, CDR2 YYREEE (reference sequence). The CDR3 bases that were read are TGTGCCTACGAGTTAACAGAGCACTATGGC. Protein: CAYELTEHYG. The whole CDR3 reads CAYELTEHYGYTF.

This clone was observed at least ten times. Read coverage stops 3 residues before the CDR3 terminus; the germline J gene supplies the remainder. This sequence joins TRBV11-2 and TRBJ2-7; 11 bases are shared with TRBD2. CDR1 is SGHAT, CDR2 FQNNGV, per germline. The V gene end was trimmed by 5 bases and the J gene end by 4 bases; junction bases not matched to a gene: 7. The CDR3 contains 15 residues. CDR3 region: CASSPTSGNPYEQYF. Partial CDR3 DNA: TGTGCCAGCAGCCCGACTAGCGGGAACCCATACGAG.

The sample holds many counts of this clone. The observed sequence ends 3 residues before the CDR3 terminus, with the missing tail filled in from the germline J gene. The rearrangement uses TRBV29-1 and TRBJ1-1; D not certain. The CDR3 runs 11 residues. Germline loops: CDR1 SQVTM, CDR2 ANQGSEA. The CDR3 here is CSVAVLGEAFF. The sequenced part of the CDR3 DNA is TGCAGCGTTGCTGTATTAGGGGAA.

This clone was seen ten or more times. Read sequence stops 3 residues before the CDR3 end, and the germline J gene provides the missing end. This sequence joins TRBV28 and TRBJ1-4; TRBD1 matches at 8 bases. Germline values: CDR1 MDHEN, CDR2 SYDVKM. With V trimmed by 6 bases and J by 8 bases, 11 bases remained unmatched. CDR3 size: 15 residues. The DNA read from the CDR3 is TGTGCCAGCAGCAAAGGACAGGGCTGGGAGGAAAAA. Translating gives CASSKGQGWEEK. The CDR3 in full is CASSKGQGWEEKLFF.

Notes on this clone: Different DNA sequences within this sample yield the same CDR3. The CDR3 here is CASSPGQQETQYF. The sequenced part of the CDR3 DNA is TGTGCCAGCTCACCGGGCCAACAAGAGACC. J is TRBJ2-5 and V is TRBV18; D uncertain. The read is 3 residues too short to cover the CDR3 end, so that end is filled in from the germline J gene. Germline loops: CDR1 KGHSH, CDR2 LQKENI. Trimming took 3 bases from V and 2 from J, leaving 7 bases between them. The CDR3 is 13 residues long.

This clone appeared many times. The read ends 3 residues before the CDR3 terminus; that terminus is restored from the germline J gene. This chain uses TRBV12-3 or TRBV12-4 with TRBJ2-1; 9 bases are a match to TRBD1. This CDR3 spans 15 amino acids. With V trimmed by 4 bases and J by 7 bases, 8 bases remained unmatched. The sequenced CDR3 bases are TGTGCCAGCAGTTACCGGGACAGGGTCAAGAATGAG. Encoded protein: CASSYRDRVKNE. The CDR3 reads in full as CASSYRDRVKNEQFF.

This clone was detected many times. CDR3 DNA, as far as it was read: TGTGCCAGCGGGAGGGAGGGGTTAAACACCGGGGAG. Residues: CASGREGLNTGE. The whole CDR3 sequence reads CASGREGLNTGELFF. The chain links TRBV6-2 or TRBV6-3 to TRBJ2-2, with TRBD2 matching over 7 bases. The read gets to within 3 residues of the CDR3 end, and the germline J gene fills in the rest. The V gene end was trimmed by 8 bases and the J gene end by 2 bases; junction bases not matched to a gene: 8. This CDR3 comprises 15 residues. CDR1 is MNHEY, CDR2 SVGEGT, per germline.

The sample holds many counts of this clone. CDR3 protein: CASNLSGRESAGYTF. The CDR3 bases that were read are TGCGCCAGCAATTTGTCGGGCAGGGAATCGGCTGGC. The chain is built from TRBV5-1 and TRBJ1-2; a weak D match, TRBD1 (5 bases). From the germline J gene comes the end of the CDR3, since the read stops 3 residues before it. V lost 6 bases and J lost 7, with 22 bases in between. CDR1 is SGHRS and CDR2 is YFSETQ in the germline V gene. The CDR3 is 15 amino acids.

This clone has ten or more counts. The read is 3 residues too short to cover the CDR3 end, so that end is filled in from the germline J gene. The chain has TRBV5-1 and TRBJ2-5; the D gene is possibly TRBD1 (5 bases). In germline, CDR1 is SGHRS, CDR2 YFSETQ. This CDR3 spans 13 amino acids. Deletions cut 1 base from V and 4 bases from J, with 8 bases between. The CDR3 reads CASSLQGRETQYF. The DNA read from the CDR3 is TGCGCCAGCAGCTTGCAGGGAAGAGAGACC.

This clone was recorded many times. Sequence at one end of the junction differs from germline and may be a read error. The read terminates 3 residues before the CDR3 end, so the remaining end is supplied by the germline J gene. The chain combines TRBV4-2 with TRBJ1-2; D might be TRBD1 (5 bases). Per the germline V gene, CDR1 is LGHNA and CDR2 is YNFKEQ. The CDR3 runs to 15 residues. CDR3 residues: CASSQDPGERGGYTF. The DNA read from the CDR3 is TGCGCCAGCAGCCAAGACCCGGGGGAAAGGGGTGGC.

There are many counts of this clone. The CDR3 DNA, read in part, is TGTGCCAGCAGTGAAGACAGGTCCTCTGGAAACACC. Protein product: CASSEDRSSGNT. The whole CDR3 sequence is CASSEDRSSGNTIYF. V gene TRBV6-1 combines with J gene TRBJ1-3; a possible D gene is TRBD1 (5 bases). The read ends 3 residues early relative to the CDR3; the germline J gene fills the gap. CDR1 is MNHNS and CDR2 is SASEGT in the germline V gene. Trimming left V 1 base short and J 0 bases short, with 7 bases between. This CDR3 has 15 amino acids.

This clone was recorded many times. Read coverage stops 3 residues before the CDR3 terminus; the germline J gene supplies the remainder. J is TRBJ2-7 and V is TRBV10-3, with 8 nucleotides matching TRBD1. Trimming took 10 bases from V and 3 from J; bases not matched to a gene: 5. Germline V gives CDR1 ENHRY, CDR2 SYGVKD. The CDR3 is made up of 12 amino acids. The CDR3 loop reads CATRDRSYEQYF. CDR3 DNA, as far as it was read: TGTGCCACCCGGGACAGGAGCTACGAG.

In regard to this clone: The CDR3 extends 3 residues past the end of the read, so its final part is completed from the germline J gene. J is TRBJ2-2 and V is TRBV7-3, with TRBD2 matching over 13 bases. This CDR3 is 15 amino acids long. V trimming: 6 bases; J trimming: 5 bases; junction bases outside the gene matches: 3. CDR1 and CDR2 (germline): SGHTA, FQGTGA. The CDR3 is CASSKGLAGTGELFF. CDR3 bases read: TGTGCCAGCAGTAAGGGACTAGCGGGAACCGGGGAG.

This clone was observed many times. CDR3 amino acids: CASSLSPGNNQPQHF. CDR3 DNA, as far as it was read: TGTGCCAGCAGCTTATCTCCAGGGAACAATCAGCCC. The chain combines TRBV7-2 with TRBJ1-5, with D maybe TRBD1 (5 bases). The missing CDR3 end, 3 residues past where the read stops, is filled in from the germline J gene. CDR1 is SGHTA and CDR2 is FQGNSA in the germline V gene. The V gene lost 2 bases and the J gene lost 3 bases, with 11 bases spanning the gap. The CDR3 covers 15 residues.

This clone has at least ten counts. The read comes to an end 3 residues before the CDR3 does, leaving the germline J gene to fill in the end. This rearrangement joins TRBV2 to TRBJ2-5; 10 bases are a match to TRBD2. Trimming removed 8 bases from V and 4 bases from J; junction bases left unmatched: 10. The CDR3 covers 15 residues. CDR1 SNHLY and CDR2 FYNNEI come from the germline V gene. The CDR3 is CASLGQREGAETQYF. CDR3 DNA (partial): TGTGCCAGCCTCGGGCAGCGGGAGGGCGCAGAGACC.

This clone appeared a few times. With the read ending 3 residues before the CDR3 end, the germline J gene is used to fill in that end. The rearrangement uses TRBV10-2 and TRBJ2-3; possibly TRBD2 for D (6 bases). Germline CDR1 WSHSY, CDR2 SAAADI. The CDR3 has 14 residues. V was trimmed by 6 bases and J by 0 bases, leaving 10 bases between them. CDR3 DNA, as far as it was read: TGCGCCAGCAGACCCGGGACTAGCACAGATACG. Protein: CASRPGTSTDT. The CDR3 as a whole reads CASRPGTSTDTQYF.

This clone has at least ten counts. The CDR3 end is not reached by the read, which stops 3 residues before it; the germline J gene fills it in. The chain combines TRBV11-2 with TRBJ2-1; D gene unclear. Germline values: CDR1 SGHAT, CDR2 FQNNGV. The germline V and J ends were trimmed by 0 bases and 6 bases, with 6 bases remaining between them. This CDR3 is 13 amino acids long. This CDR3 is CASSLEASNEQFF. CDR3 DNA (partial): TGTGCCAGCAGCTTAGAGGCTAGCAATGAG.